The sequence of this T cell receptor (beta chain) was determined in a study of cytomegalovirus exposure and HLA in healthy donors. About the research overall: Within an early data release were around 80 million unique TCRs drawn from HLA-typed donors. Study conclusions and caveats: The study recorded 160 or so TCR beta chains that were cytomegalovirus-associated. High specificity and sensitivity for cytomegalovirus status were reported for the classifier.

The study sampled nominally healthy donors, though unrecorded immune exposures were likely. This clone has just a few counts. No antigen is known for it. Germline V gene lookup returns CDR1 MGHRA and CDR2 YSYEKL. Deletions cut 1 base from V and 4 bases from J, with 19 bases between. The CDR3 sequence is 18 residues long. The PCR made use of 60 Vbeta and 13 Jbeta primers. The table came from immunoSEQ multiplex PCR; TCRdb's copy has only in-frame clones and leaves some out. In the table there are more than 75,000 clones, 74% of which are singletons. The source material was PBMCs. The V and J genes are TRBV4-1 and TRBJ2-2; D is unresolved. This receptor was identified in a woman aged 45-59 years in good health and CMV-seropositive. The CDR3, as DNA: TGCGCCAGCAGCCAAGGATCTGTCCGTTTGGCTCTCACCGGGGAGCTGTTTTTT. Encoded protein: CASSQGSVRLALTGELFF.